The 15 T cell receptor beta chains below come from one sample, sequenced in a study of blood T cell repertoires in COVID-19. The table came from immunoSEQ multiplex PCR; TCRdb's copy has only in-frame clones and leaves some out. The data hold some 350,000 clones, with roughly nine tenths observed a single time. The specimen was PBMCs or T cells enriched from blood (not recorded which). All receptors come from a man between 18 and 29 years old who had recovered from COVID-19.

The rearrangement joins TRBV7-2 to TRBJ2-2; D may be TRBD1 (5 bases). This CDR3 has 14 residues. V lost 3 bases to trimming and J lost 6 bases, with 11 bases between them. The germline gives CDR1 SGHTA, CDR2 FQGNSA. CDR3 in amino acids: CASSFLRGSGELFF. CDR3 bases: TGTGCCAGCAGCTTCCTAAGGGGATCCGGGGAGCTGTTTTTT.

This rearrangement joins TRBV7-2 to TRBJ2-5; TRBD2 aligns across 9 bases. Germline V gene lookup returns CDR1 SGHTA and CDR2 FQGNSA. The ends lost 3 bases at V and 2 bases at J; junction bases unmatched: 13. This CDR3 has 18 amino acids. The CDR3 reads CASSLPGLAVSRQETQYF. In DNA form, the CDR3 reads TGTGCCAGCAGCTTGCCGGGACTAGCAGTCTCCAGACAAGAGACCCAGTACTTC.

This clone was observed a handful of times. The gene calls are TRBV18 and TRBJ1-4; possibly TRBD1 for D (6 bases). The CDR3 is 13 residues long. CDR1 is KGHSH and CDR2 is LQKENI in the germline V gene. V was clipped by 4 bases and J by 7 bases, with 10 bases between them. The CDR3 loop is CASSLDRFEKLFF. The CDR3 DNA sequence: TGTGCCAGCTCACTTGACAGGTTTGAAAAACTGTTTTTT. Full variable domain (rest looked up from reference TRBV18 and TRBJ1-4): NAGVMQNPRHLVRRRGQEARLRCSPMKGHSHVYWYRQLPEEGLKFMVYLQKENIIDESGMPKERFSAEFPKEGPSILRIQQVVRGDSAAYFCASSLDRFEKLFFGSGTQLSVL.

V and J are TRBV7-9 and TRBJ2-2; possible D gene TRBD1, 6 bases. Germline CDR1 is SEHNR and CDR2 is FQNEAQ (reference sequence). Trimming cost V 4 bases and J 3 bases, with 9 bases left between them. The CDR3 consists of 14 residues. The CDR3 DNA is TGTGCCAGCAGCTGGGACATTTACACCGGGGAGCTGTTTTTT. Its translation: CASSWDIYTGELFF.

The rearrangement links TRBV5-1 to TRBJ2-1; a weak D match, TRBD1 (6 bases). CDR1 is SGHRS and CDR2 is YFSETQ in the germline V gene. Trimming took off 4 bases at V and 4 bases at J, with 18 bases between the two ends. The CDR3 length is 16 residues. The CDR3 DNA reads TGCGCCAGCAGCGTGGACCCAGGGGTTAGGTACAATGAGCAGTTCTTC. This sequence encodes CASSVDPGVRYNEQFF.

The gene calls are TRBV9 and TRBJ1-2; D remains ambiguous. Germline V gives CDR1 SGDLS, CDR2 YYNGEE. Trimming took 6 bases from V and 6 from J, leaving 12 bases between them. The length of the CDR3 is 12 residues. The CDR3 loop is CASTSQENGYTF. CDR3 in DNA: TGTGCCAGCACCTCGCAGGAAAATGGCTACACCTTC.

The CDR3 spells CASSHTWAGSVKAEAFF. The CDR3, as DNA: TGTGCCAGCAGTCATACTTGGGCCGGTTCAGTAAAGGCTGAAGCTTTCTTT. The J gene is TRBJ1-1, the V gene TRBV27; D remains ambiguous. Trimming stripped 5 bases from V and 6 bases from J, with 25 bases between. Germline V gives CDR1 MNHEY, CDR2 SMNVEV (reference sequence). The CDR3 covers 17 residues.

This clone has just one count. This sequence joins TRBV28 and TRBJ2-1, with 9 bases lining up with TRBD1. The V segment lost 2 bases and the J segment 8 bases; nucleotides outside the gene matches: 4. The CDR3 covers 14 residues. From germline, CDR1 is MDHEN and CDR2 SYDVKM. The CDR3 sequence: CASSLSGQGYEQFF. The CDR3 nucleotides are TGTGCCAGCAGTTTAAGCGGACAGGGGTATGAGCAGTTCTTC.

The CDR3 DNA reads as TGTGCTAGTGGTTTGAAGGGACTAGGGGCCGGGGAGCTGTTTTTT. This encodes CASGLKGLGAGELFF. This sequence joins TRBV12-5 and TRBJ2-2; 8 positions agree with TRBD2. The CDR3 loop spans 15 amino acids. Germline trimming cut 2 bases from V and 6 bases from J; bases unmatched to any gene: 5. Germline loops: CDR1 LGHNT, CDR2 FRNRAP.

This chain joins TRBV29-1 and TRBJ2-4; D is perhaps TRBD1 (6 bases). V was cut by 6 bases and J by 0 bases, with 9 bases left in between. Germline CDR1 and CDR2: SQVTM and ANQGSEA. The CDR3 totals 13 residues. CDR3 region: CSVRDTAKNIQYF. The DNA of the CDR3 is TGCAGCGTAAGGGACACAGCCAAAAACATTCAGTACTTC.

This chain connects TRBV6-1 to TRBJ2-7; 8 bases are shared with TRBD1. The J segment lost 1 base and the V segment lost 3 bases, leaving 8 bases of the junction unmatched. CDR1 and CDR2 (germline): MNHNS, SASEGT. This CDR3 is built from 16 residues. The CDR3 bases are TGTGCCAGCAGTGATCTGGGACAGGACCCTTCCTACGAGCAGTACTTC. Its translation: CASSDLGQDPSYEQYF.

The chain recombines TRBV3-1 (or the pseudogene TRBV3-2) with TRBJ2-3; 12 positions match TRBD2. The CDR3 covers 17 residues. Trimming took 3 bases from V and 8 from J; bases not matched to a gene: 12. The germline V gene encodes CDR1 LGHDT and CDR2 YNNKEL (reference sequence). The CDR3 nucleotides are TGTGCCAGCAGCCAGATTCCGGGACTAGCGGGTCCCATTACGCAGTATTTT. This gives the protein CASSQIPGLAGPITQYF.

The chain recombines TRBV5-1 with TRBJ2-6; D is possibly TRBD1 (5 bases). Trimming took 1 base from V and 0 from J, leaving 11 bases between them. From germline, CDR1 is SGHRS and CDR2 YFSETQ. This CDR3 is built from 17 residues. CDR3 DNA sequence: TGCGCCAGCAGCTTGACAGGAACCTTCTCTGGGGCCAACGTCCTGACTTTC. It is translated as CASSLTGTFSGANVLTF.

The CDR3 bases are TGTGCCAGCAGCTCCCCGGCGGGAGGGGGCTACACCTTC. It translates to CASSSPAGGGYTF. The rearrangement joins TRBV6-5 to TRBJ1-2; D gene unclear. The V end lost 6 bases, the J end lost 8 bases, and 16 bases lay between the germline ends. The length of the CDR3 is 13 residues. Germline V gene lookup returns CDR1 MNHEY and CDR2 SVGAGI.

This chain joins TRBV9 and TRBJ1-6; D remains ambiguous. The CDR3 runs to 15 residues. Trimming took 0 bases from V and 7 from J, leaving 11 bases between them. The germline V gene has CDR1 SGDLS and CDR2 YYNGEE. The CDR3 sequence is CASSVVGGSNSPLHF. The CDR3 nucleotides are TGTGCCAGCAGCGTAGTCGGAGGTTCGAATTCACCCCTCCACTTT.